This TCR beta chain was profiled in a study of human T cells and chemical hapten exposure. The CDR3 is 19 residues long. V lost 6 bases and J 0 bases, leaving 24 bases between the germline ends. Germline CDR1 is SGHTA and CDR2 is FQGNSA. Time point specified: patch test 3, about 24 weeks after DPC sensitization. Treatment: therapeutic diphenylcyclopropenone sensitization with weekly scalp DPC. This clonotype was found a few times. TCRdb analysed the RACE reads with MiXCR anew, one entry per CDR3 protein. The table records some 110,000 distinct CDR3 sequences, roughly a third of them present only once. V gene TRBV7-2 combines with J gene TRBJ2-4; D perhaps matches TRBD2 (5 bases). This clonotype was obtained from a middle-aged man with alopecia areata. Some clones in this sample may be carry-over from other donors' samples. The source material was whole blood, sampled in connection with sensitization to the hapten diphenylcyclopropenone (DPC). CDR3 in amino acids: CASRYLGIGGRLAKNIQYF. The DNA for the CDR3 is TGTGCCAGCAGGTACCTTGGAATAGGAGGACGTCTAGCCAAAAACATTCAGTACTTC.